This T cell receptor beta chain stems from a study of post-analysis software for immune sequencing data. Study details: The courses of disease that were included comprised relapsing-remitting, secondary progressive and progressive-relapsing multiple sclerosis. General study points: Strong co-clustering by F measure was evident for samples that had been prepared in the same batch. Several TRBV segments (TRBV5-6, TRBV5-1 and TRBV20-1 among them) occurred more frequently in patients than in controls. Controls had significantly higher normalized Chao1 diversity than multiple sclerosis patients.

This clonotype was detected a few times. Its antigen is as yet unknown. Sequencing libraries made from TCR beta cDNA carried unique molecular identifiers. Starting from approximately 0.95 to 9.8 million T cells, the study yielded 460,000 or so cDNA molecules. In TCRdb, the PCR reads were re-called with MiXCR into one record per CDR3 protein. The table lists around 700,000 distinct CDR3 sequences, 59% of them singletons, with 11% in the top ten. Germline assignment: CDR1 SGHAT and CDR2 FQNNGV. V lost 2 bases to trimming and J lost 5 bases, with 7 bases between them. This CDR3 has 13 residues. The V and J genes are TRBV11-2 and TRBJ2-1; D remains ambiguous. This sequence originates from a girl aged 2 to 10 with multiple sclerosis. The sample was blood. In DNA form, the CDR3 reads TGTGCCAGCAGCTTACAAGCCCACAATGAGCAGTTCTTC. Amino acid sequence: CASSLQAHNEQFF.